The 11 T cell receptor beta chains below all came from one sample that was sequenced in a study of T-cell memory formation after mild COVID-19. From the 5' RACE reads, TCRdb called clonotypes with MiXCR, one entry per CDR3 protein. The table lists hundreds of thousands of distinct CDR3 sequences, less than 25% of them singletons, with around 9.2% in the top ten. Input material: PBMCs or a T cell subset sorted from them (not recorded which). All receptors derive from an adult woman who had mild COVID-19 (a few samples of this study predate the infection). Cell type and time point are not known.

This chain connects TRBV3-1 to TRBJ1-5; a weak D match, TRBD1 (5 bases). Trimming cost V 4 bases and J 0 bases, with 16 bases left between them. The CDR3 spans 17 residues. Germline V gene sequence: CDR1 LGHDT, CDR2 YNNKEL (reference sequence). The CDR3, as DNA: TGTGCCAGCAGCCCCTCTCTAGGGGTGGATAGCAATCAGCCCCAGCATTTT. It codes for CASSPSLGVDSNQPQHF.

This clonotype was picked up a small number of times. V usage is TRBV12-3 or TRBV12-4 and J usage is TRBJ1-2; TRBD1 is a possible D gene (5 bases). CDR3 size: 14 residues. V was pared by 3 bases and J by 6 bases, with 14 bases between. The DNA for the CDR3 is TGTGCCAGCAGTTTGAACCCCGGGGGACATGGCTACACCTTC. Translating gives CASSLNPGGHGYTF.

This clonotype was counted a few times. CDR3 in DNA: TGTGCCAGCAGCTTAAGCGTCGGGAGCATCTACGAGCAGTACTTC. The encoded protein is CASSLSVGSIYEQYF. The chain links TRBV7-3 to TRBJ2-7; D is perhaps TRBD2 (6 bases). Deletions cut 1 base from V and 3 bases from J, with 13 bases between. The CDR3 sequence is 15 residues long. Looked up from germline, CDR1 is SGHTA and CDR2 is FQGTGA.

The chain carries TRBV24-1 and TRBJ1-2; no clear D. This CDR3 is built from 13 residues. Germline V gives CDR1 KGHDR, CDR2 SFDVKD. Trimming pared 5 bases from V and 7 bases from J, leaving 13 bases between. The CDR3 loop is CATSAGRTFGYTF. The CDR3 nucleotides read TGTGCCACCAGTGCCGGACGGACCTTTGGCTACACCTTC.

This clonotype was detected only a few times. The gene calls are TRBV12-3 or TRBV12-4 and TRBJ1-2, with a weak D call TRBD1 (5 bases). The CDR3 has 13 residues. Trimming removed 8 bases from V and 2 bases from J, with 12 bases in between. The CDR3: CASGRDANYGYTF. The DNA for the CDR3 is TGTGCCAGCGGCCGGGACGCAAACTATGGCTACACCTTC.

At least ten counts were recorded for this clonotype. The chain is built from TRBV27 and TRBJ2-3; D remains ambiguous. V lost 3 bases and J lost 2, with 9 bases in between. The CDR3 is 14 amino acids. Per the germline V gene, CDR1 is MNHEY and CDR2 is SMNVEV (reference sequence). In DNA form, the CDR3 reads TGTGCCAGCAGTTTCAGGAACCCCACAGATACGCAGTATTTT. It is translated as CASSFRNPTDTQYF.

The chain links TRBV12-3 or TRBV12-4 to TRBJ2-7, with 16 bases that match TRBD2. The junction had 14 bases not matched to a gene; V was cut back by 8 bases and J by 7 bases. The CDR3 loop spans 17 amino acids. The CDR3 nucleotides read TGTGCCAGCTCCTCCCTGGGACTAGCGGGGGGGCCGCGGGAGCAGTACTTC. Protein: CASSSLGLAGGPREQYF.

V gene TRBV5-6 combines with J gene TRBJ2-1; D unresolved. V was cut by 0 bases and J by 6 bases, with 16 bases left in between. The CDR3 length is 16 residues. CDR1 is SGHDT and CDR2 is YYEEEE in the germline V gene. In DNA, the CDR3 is TGTGCCAGCAGCTTGGGTCACTGGCTCCTAGGCAATGAGCAGTTCTTC. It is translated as CASSLGHWLLGNEQFF. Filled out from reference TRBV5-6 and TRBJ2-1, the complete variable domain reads DAGVTQSPTHLIKTRGQQVTLRCSPKSGHDTVSWYQQALGQGPQFIFQYYEEEERQRGNFPDRFSGHQFPNYSSELNVNALLLGDSALYLCASSLGHWLLGNEQFFGPGTRLTVL.

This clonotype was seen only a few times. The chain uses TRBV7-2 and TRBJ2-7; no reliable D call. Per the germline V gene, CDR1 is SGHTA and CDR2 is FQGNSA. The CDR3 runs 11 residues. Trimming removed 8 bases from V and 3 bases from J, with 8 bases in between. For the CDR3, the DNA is TGTGCCAGCGCCCGCTACTACGAGCAGTACTTC. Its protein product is CASARYYEQYF.

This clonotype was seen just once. CDR3 bases: TGTGCCAGCTCGCCCGAAGACCATGGCTACACCTTC. Its protein is CASSPEDHGYTF. V and J are TRBV18 and TRBJ1-2; D is uncertain. Germline assignment: CDR1 KGHSH and CDR2 LQKENI. The CDR3 loop spans 12 amino acids. V dropped 6 bases and J dropped 6 bases, with 11 bases sitting between them.

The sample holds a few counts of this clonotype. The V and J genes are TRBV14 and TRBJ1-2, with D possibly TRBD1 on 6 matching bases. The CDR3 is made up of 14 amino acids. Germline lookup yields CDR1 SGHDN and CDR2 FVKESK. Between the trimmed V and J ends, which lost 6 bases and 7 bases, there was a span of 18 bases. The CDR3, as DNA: TGTGCCAGCAGTATTAGTTGGACAGCTTTTGGCTACACCTTC. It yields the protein CASSISWTAFGYTF.